This T cell receptor (beta chain) was identified during a study of tissue T cells after allogeneic stem cell transplantation. As for this clone: Its target is unknown. Germline and genes here are mouse. The read stops 1 residue short of the end of the CDR3; the missing end is completed from the germline J gene.

CDR3 length: 15 amino acids. The trim removed 7 bases at V and 0 bases at J, leaving 3 bases unmatched. Germline loops: CDR1 NSHNY, CDR2 SYGAGN. The data were produced by immunoSEQ multiplex PCR, yet TCRdb's version contains in-frame clones alone and is incomplete. The sample shows around 7,500 clones, over 45% of them seen only once. Time point given: mouse harvest day 7 after allogeneic transplant. Mouse grafts combined 10^7 T-cell-depleted bone marrow cells with 10^6 splenic CD5+ T cells. Whole-study findings and limits: Tissue-detected TCR repertoire was only partly captured by blood and spleen T cells.

Source material: gut tissue. The source of this sequence is a female BALB/c mouse given C57BL/6 T cells with graft-versus-host disease after an allogeneic hematopoietic cell transplant. The rearrangement joins TRBV13-1 to TRBJ1-3; 11 bases are a match to TRBD1. The covered CDR3 bases are TGTGCCAGCGGGACAGGGGGGAATTCTGGAAATACGCTCTAT. It translates to CASGTGGNSGNTLY. The full CDR3 protein is CASGTGGNSGNTLYF.